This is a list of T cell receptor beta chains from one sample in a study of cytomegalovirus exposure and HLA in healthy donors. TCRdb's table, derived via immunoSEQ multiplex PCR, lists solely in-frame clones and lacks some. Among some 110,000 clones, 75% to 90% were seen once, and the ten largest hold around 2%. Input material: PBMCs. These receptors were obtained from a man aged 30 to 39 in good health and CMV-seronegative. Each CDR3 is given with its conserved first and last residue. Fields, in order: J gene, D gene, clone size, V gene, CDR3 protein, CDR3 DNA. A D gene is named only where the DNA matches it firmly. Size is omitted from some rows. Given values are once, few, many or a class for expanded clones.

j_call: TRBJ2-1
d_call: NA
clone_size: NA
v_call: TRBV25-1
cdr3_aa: CASRQSGGVEEQFF
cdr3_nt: TGTGCCAGCAGGCAAAGCGGCGGAGTTGAGGAGCAGTTCTTC

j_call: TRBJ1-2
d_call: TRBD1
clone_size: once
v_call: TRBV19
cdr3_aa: CASSSDRERGWSDYGYTF
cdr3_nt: TGTGCCAGTAGTTCCGACAGGGAAAGGGGTTGGAGCGACTATGGCTACACCTTC

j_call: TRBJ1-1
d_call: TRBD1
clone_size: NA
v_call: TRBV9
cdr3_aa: CASSGTQGTTEAFF
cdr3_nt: TGTGCCAGCAGCGGTACACAGGGGACCACTGAAGCTTTCTTT

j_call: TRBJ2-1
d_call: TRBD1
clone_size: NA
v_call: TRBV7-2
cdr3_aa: CASSTGQANEQFF
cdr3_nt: TGTGCCAGCAGCACCGGACAGGCCAATGAGCAGTTCTTC

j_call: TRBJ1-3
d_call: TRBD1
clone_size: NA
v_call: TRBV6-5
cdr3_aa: CASSADRGRNTIYF
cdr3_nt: TGTGCCAGCAGTGCGGACAGGGGAAGAAACACCATATATTTT

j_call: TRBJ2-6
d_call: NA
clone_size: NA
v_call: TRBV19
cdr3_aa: CASGIGGLGSGANVLTF
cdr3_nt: TGTGCCAGTGGAATAGGGGGGCTGGGTTCTGGGGCCAACGTCCTGACTTTC

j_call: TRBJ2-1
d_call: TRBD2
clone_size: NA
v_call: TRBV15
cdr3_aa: CATGPLAGGPAYNEQFF
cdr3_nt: TGTGCCACCGGCCCTCTAGCGGGGGGGCCGGCGTACAATGAGCAGTTCTTC

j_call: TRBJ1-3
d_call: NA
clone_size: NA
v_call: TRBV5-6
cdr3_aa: CASSPGTQGNTIYF
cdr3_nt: TGTGCCAGCAGCCCCGGGACACAAGGAAACACCATATATTTT

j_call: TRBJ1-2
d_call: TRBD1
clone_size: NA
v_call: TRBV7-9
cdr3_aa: CASSLADRGYGYTF
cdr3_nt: TGTGCCAGCAGCTTAGCGGACAGGGGCTATGGCTACACCTTC

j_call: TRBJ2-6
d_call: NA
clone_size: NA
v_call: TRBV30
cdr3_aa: CAWALSGANGLTF
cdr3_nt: TGTGCCTGGGCCCTCTCTGGGGCCAACGGCCTGACTTTC

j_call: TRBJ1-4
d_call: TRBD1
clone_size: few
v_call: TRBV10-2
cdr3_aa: CASRETGYSRKLFF
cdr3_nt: TGCGCCAGCAGGGAGACAGGGTATTCTAGAAAACTGTTTTTT

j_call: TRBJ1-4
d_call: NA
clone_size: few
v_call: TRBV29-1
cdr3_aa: CSVVSRDEKLFF
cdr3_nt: TGCAGCGTTGTCTCCCGGGATGAAAAACTGTTTTTT

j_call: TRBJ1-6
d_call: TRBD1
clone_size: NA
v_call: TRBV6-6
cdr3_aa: CASSFRGSSYNSPLHF
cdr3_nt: TGTGCCAGCAGTTTCAGGGGGAGCTCCTATAATTCACCCCTCCACTTT

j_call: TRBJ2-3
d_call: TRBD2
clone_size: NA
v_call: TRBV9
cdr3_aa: CASSPWGGSGGASTDTQYF
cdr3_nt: TGTGCCAGCAGCCCCTGGGGGGGTAGCGGGGGTGCTAGCACAGATACGCAGTATTTT

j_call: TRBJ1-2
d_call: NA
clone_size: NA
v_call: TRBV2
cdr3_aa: CASSLRGSRYTF
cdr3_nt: TGTGCCAGCAGCCTCCGGGGGAGCCGATACACCTTC

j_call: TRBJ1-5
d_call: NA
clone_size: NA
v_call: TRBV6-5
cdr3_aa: CASRGRGQPQHF
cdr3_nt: TGTGCCAGCAGAGGGAGAGGACAGCCCCAGCATTTT

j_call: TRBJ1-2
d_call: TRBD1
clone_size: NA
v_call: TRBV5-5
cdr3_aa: CASSLAPQGASGYTF
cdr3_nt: TGTGCCAGCAGCTTGGCCCCACAGGGGGCGAGCGGCTACACCTTC

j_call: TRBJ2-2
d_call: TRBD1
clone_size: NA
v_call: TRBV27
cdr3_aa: CASSFGQGPPPNTGELFF
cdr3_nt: TGTGCCAGCAGTTTTGGACAGGGGCCCCCCCCGAACACCGGGGAGCTGTTTTTT

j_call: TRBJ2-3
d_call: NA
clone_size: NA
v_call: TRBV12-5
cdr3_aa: CASGLVGGGDTQYF
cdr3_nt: TGTGCTAGTGGTTTGGTAGGCGGGGGCGATACGCAGTATTTT

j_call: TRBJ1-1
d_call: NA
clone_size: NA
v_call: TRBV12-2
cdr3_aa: CASRSRGGDLNTEAFF
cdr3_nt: TGTGCAAGTCGCTCCCGGGGGGGGGATTTGAACACTGAAGCTTTCTTT